The 11 T cell receptor beta chains below come from one sample, sequenced in a study of shared clonotypes between healthy human individuals. Only in-frame clones appear in the TCRdb table, and some are missing; sequencing was by immunoSEQ multiplex PCR. The sample lists roughly 1,800,000 clones, about 95% occurring once. Naive CD8 cells lacked CD45RO and underwent positive selection for CCR7, leaving out terminally differentiated effector memory CD45RA+ cells. The sample consisted of naive CD8+ T cells sorted from blood. The receptors originated from a young man in good health.

This clone was observed a few times. Other nucleotide sequences in the sample specify the same CDR3. J is TRBJ1-1 and V is TRBV11-2, with D hard to call. Germline V lookup: CDR1 SGHAT, CDR2 FQNNGV. The CDR3 loop spans 13 amino acids. Trimming shortened V by 5 bases and J by 2 bases, and 9 bases separated the two germline ends. Here the CDR3 DNA reads TGTGCCAGCAGCCCCCGGGGTAACACTGAAGCTTTCTTT. Translation: CASSPRGNTEAFF.

The genes are TRBV7-9 and TRBJ2-4; 7 bases are a match to TRBD2. CDR1 is SEHNR, CDR2 FQNEAQ, per germline (reference sequence). V was clipped by 1 base and J by 7 bases; unmatched bases: 13. This CDR3 spans 17 amino acids. The CDR3 loop is CASSLEGGEGRGNIQYF. The CDR3 region has the DNA TGTGCCAGCAGCTTAGAAGGAGGTGAGGGGAGGGGCAACATTCAGTACTTC.

The rearrangement uses TRBV28 and TRBJ1-4, with D uncertain. CDR1 and CDR2 (germline): MDHEN, SYDVKM. Trimming pared 4 bases from V and 0 bases from J, leaving 18 bases between. CDR3 size: 18 residues. This CDR3 is CASSWGLIGPATNEKLFF. The CDR3 DNA sequence: TGTGCCAGCAGTTGGGGATTAATCGGGCCTGCAACTAATGAAAAACTGTTTTTT.

As regards this clone: This specimen includes other DNA sequences encoding the same CDR3. The chain recombines TRBV7-9 with TRBJ2-5; tentative D call: TRBD1 (7 bases). V lost 5 bases and J lost 5, with 15 bases in between. The CDR3 has 14 residues. Per germline, CDR1 SEHNR and CDR2 FQNEAQ (reference sequence). This chain's CDR3 is CASSPWTGGETQYF. The CDR3 bases are TGTGCCAGCAGCCCCTGGACAGGAGGGGAGACCCAGTACTTC. Using reference TRBV7-9 and TRBJ2-5 for the parts outside the CDR3, the full variable domain is DTGVSQNPRHKITKRGQNVTFRCDPISEHNRLYWYRQTLGQGPEFLTYFQNEAQLEKSRLLSDRFSAERPKGSFSTLEIQRTEQGDSAMYLCASSPWTGGETQYFGPGTRLLVL.

The chain joins TRBV30 to TRBJ2-3; TRBD2 might be the D (6 bases). V was cut by 2 bases and J by 1 base, with 13 bases left in between. This CDR3 is built from 15 residues. CDR1 is GTSNPN, CDR2 SVGIG, per germline (reference sequence). CDR3 DNA: TGTGCCTGGAGTAAAGGGGCTAGCGGCACAGATACGCAGTATTTT. Residues: CAWSKGASGTDTQYF.

The gene calls are TRBV7-9 and TRBJ2-3; D uncertain. The V gene's germline CDR1 is SEHNR and CDR2 FQNEAQ (reference sequence). V lost 5 bases to trimming and J lost 6 bases, with 15 bases between them. This CDR3 is 14 amino acids long. In DNA, the CDR3 is TGTGCCAGCAGCCCACGGACCGTTTCGGATACGCAGTATTTT. Protein product: CASSPRTVSDTQYF.

The chain is built from TRBV7-9 and TRBJ1-5; D possibly corresponds to TRBD1 (5 bases). The CDR3 totals 14 residues. The germline CDR1 and CDR2 sequences are SEHNR and FQNEAQ (reference sequence). V gave up 3 bases and J gave up 3 bases, with 9 bases separating them. The CDR3 coding sequence is TGTGCCAGCAGCTTTGCGGGGCCCAATCAGCCCCAGCATTTT. Protein: CASSFAGPNQPQHF. The full variable domain, with the rest looked up from reference TRBV7-9 and TRBJ1-5, is DTGVSQNPRHKITKRGQNVTFRCDPISEHNRLYWYRQTLGQGPEFLTYFQNEAQLEKSRLLSDRFSAERPKGSFSTLEIQRTEQGDSAMYLCASSFAGPNQPQHFGDGTRLSIL.

The chain employs TRBV9 and TRBJ2-7, with D tentatively TRBD1 or TRBD2 (5 bases each). CDR3 length: 16 residues. V lost 3 bases and J lost 0, with 16 bases in between. The germline CDR1 and CDR2 sequences are SGDLS and YYNGEE. DNA for the CDR3: TGTGCCAGCAGCGCATCCTGGGACCGCTCCTCCTACGAGCAGTACTTC. Translated, it gives CASSASWDRSSYEQYF.

The chain uses TRBV23-1 and TRBJ1-4; TRBD1 is a possible D gene (6 bases). TRBV23-1 is marked as an open reading frame, function uncertain. Trimming pared 2 bases from V and 7 bases from J, leaving 14 bases between. This CDR3 is 15 amino acids long. The CDR3 bases are TGCGCCAGCAGTCAAGAGTGGGGGCGCGGTGAAAAACTGTTTTTT. The encoded protein is CASSQEWGRGEKLFF.

The chain carries TRBV21-1 and TRBJ1-3; TRBD1, the table's D call, was not compared with the DNA. TRBV21-1 constitutes a pseudogene. This CDR3 comprises 20 residues. The CDR3: CASSKDLGGGDSRSGNTIYF. DNA of the CDR3: TGTGCCAGCAGCAAAGACCTCGGAGGCGGGGACAGTCGCTCTGGAAACACCATATATTTT.

This chain links TRBV6-1 with TRBJ1-2; D is unclear. This CDR3 is 16 amino acids long. The V end was cut by 3 bases, the J end by 2 bases, with 16 bases between. Germline CDR1 MNHNS, CDR2 SASEGT. CDR3 residues: CASSDRLTGPNYGYTF. CDR3 in DNA: TGTGCCAGCAGTGATAGACTAACCGGGCCCAACTATGGCTACACCTTC.